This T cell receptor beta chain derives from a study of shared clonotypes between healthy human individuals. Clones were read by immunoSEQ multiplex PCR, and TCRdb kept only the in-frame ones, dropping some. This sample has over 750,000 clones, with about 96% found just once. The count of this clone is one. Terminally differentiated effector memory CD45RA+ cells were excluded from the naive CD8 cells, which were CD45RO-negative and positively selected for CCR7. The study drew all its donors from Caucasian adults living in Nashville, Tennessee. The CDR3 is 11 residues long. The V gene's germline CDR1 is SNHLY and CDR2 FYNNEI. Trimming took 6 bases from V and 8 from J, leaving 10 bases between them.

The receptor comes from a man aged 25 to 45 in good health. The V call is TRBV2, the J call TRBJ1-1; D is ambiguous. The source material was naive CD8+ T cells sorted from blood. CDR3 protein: CASRAVREAFF. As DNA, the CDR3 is TGTGCCAGCAGGGCGGTCAGAGAAGCTTTCTTT.